This TCR beta chain derives from a study of blood T cell repertoires in COVID-19. For the study at large: Samples of COVID-19 (acute and convalescent) were obtained from the United States, Italy and Spain. PBMCs, B-cell-depleted T cells, or T cells provided the cDNA or gDNA that made up the material.

How the authors handled the data: Amplification with reference gene primers provided the estimates of nucleated cell counts. Data came from immunoSEQ multiplex PCR; TCRdb stores just in-frame clones and leaves some out. From that table come the V and J calls and clone size; the DNA was used to work out D and trimming. The data hold about 220,000 clones, with 75% to 90% observed a single time. V lost 1 base, J lost 0 bases, and 10 bases lay in between. The CDR3 contains 16 residues. CDR1 is KGHSY, CDR2 FQNENV, per germline. The source is a human donor in a cohort sampled during active COVID-19. V is TRBV16 and J is TRBJ1-5; the D gene is possibly TRBD1 (5 bases). Material: peripheral blood. Here the CDR3 reads CASSQWGGNSNQPQHF. The CDR3 bases are TGTGCCAGCAGCCAATGGGGGGGAAATAGCAATCAGCCCCAGCATTTT.